Each of the 32 T cell receptor beta chains below was sequenced from the same sample in a study of monozygotic twins with inflammatory bowel disease. TCRdb reprocessed the 5' RACE reads and stores each CDR3 protein as one record, lacking DNA. This repertoire includes 120,000 to 150,000 distinct CDR3 sequences. Sequenced input: blood. These receptors came from a human donor with ulcerative colitis or Crohn's disease, or a healthy co-twin of an affected twin (not recorded which).

The V call is TRBV7-3, the J call TRBJ2-3; TCRdb's D call, TRBD2, is unchecked because there is no DNA. This CDR3 spans 17 amino acids. Germline V CDR1 and CDR2: SGHTA, FQGTGA. CDR3 residues: CASRDSGGPKSTDTQYF.

V usage is TRBV5-4 and J usage is TRBJ1-3. The CDR3 sequence is 15 residues long. Germline assignment: CDR1 SGHNT and CDR2 YYREEE (reference sequence). The CDR3 sequence: CASSLRGQGGDTIYF.

The chain has TRBV6-5 and TRBJ2-7; TCRdb names TRBD2, which stays unverified in the absence of DNA. Germline V gives CDR1 MNHEY, CDR2 SVGAGI. This CDR3 has 15 residues. The CDR3 region is CASSYTQGPYYEQYF.

The chain uses TRBV10-3 and TRBJ1-6. From germline, CDR1 is ENHRY and CDR2 SYGVKD. The CDR3 extends over 14 amino acids. The CDR3 sequence is CAISETAGGSPLHF.

This rearrangement joins TRBV7-8 to TRBJ2-2. Looked up from germline, CDR1 is SGHVS and CDR2 is FQNEAQ. CDR3 length: 15 residues. CDR3 residues: CAIPFYDGITGELFF.

The chain employs TRBV20-1 and TRBJ2-1; TCRdb selects TRBD1, and the lack of DNA leaves this call unchecked. The germline gives CDR1 DFQATT, CDR2 SNEGSKA (reference sequence). The CDR3 totals 13 residues. This CDR3 is CSARAGGYNEQFF.

V gene TRBV28 combines with J gene TRBJ1-5; TCRdb's D call, TRBD1, is unchecked because there is no DNA. Germline CDR1 MDHEN, CDR2 SYDVKM. This CDR3 is built from 14 residues. The CDR3 sequence: CASRSQGAGQPQHF.

The chain carries TRBV6-1 and TRBJ2-7; the D call of TRBD1 rests on TCRdb alone, since no DNA is present to check it. The CDR3 length is 14 residues. Per germline, CDR1 MNHNS and CDR2 SASEGT. CDR3 protein: CASSRGQGGHEQYF.

The chain carries TRBV5-6 and TRBJ1-2; TCRdb calls TRBD1, which cannot be checked without DNA. CDR1 and CDR2 from the germline V gene are SGHDT and YYEEEE. This CDR3 is 12 amino acids long. The CDR3 protein is CASSVGGLGYTF.

This sequence joins TRBV6-1 and TRBJ2-3; without DNA, the TCRdb call of TRBD1 cannot be checked. CDR1 is MNHNS, CDR2 SASEGT, per germline. The CDR3 loop spans 15 amino acids. This chain's CDR3 is CASSVPGDNTDTQYF.

This rearrangement joins TRBV29-1 to TRBJ2-3; TCRdb reports TRBD1, a call that lacks DNA to check it against. The length of the CDR3 is 12 residues. Germline V gene sequence: CDR1 SQVTM, CDR2 ANQGSEA. This CDR3 reads CSQWTLTDTQYF.

This chain joins TRBV7-9 and TRBJ2-5; TCRdb's D call, TRBD1, is unchecked because there is no DNA. The CDR3 sequence is 13 residues long. The germline V gene has CDR1 SEHNR and CDR2 FQNEAQ (reference sequence). The CDR3 sequence: CASSVQGMETQYF.

This chain links TRBV6-2 or TRBV6-3 with TRBJ2-6. CDR3 length: 16 residues. Germline CDR1 is MNHEY and CDR2 is SVGEGT. The CDR3 loop is CASERAQSSGANVLTF.

This chain connects TRBV20-1 to TRBJ2-7; as DNA is missing, the TRBD2 call by TCRdb cannot be tested. Germline assignment: CDR1 DFQATT and CDR2 SNEGSKA (reference sequence). This CDR3 comprises 15 residues. Here the CDR3 reads CSARIIGLAGGEQYF.

V is TRBV6-1 and J is TRBJ2-4; TCRdb selects TRBD1, and the lack of DNA leaves this call unchecked. Germline V lookup: CDR1 MNHNS, CDR2 SASEGT. The CDR3 sequence is 14 residues long. CDR3 region: CASKVPGDKNMQYF.

The rearrangement uses TRBV2 and TRBJ2-1; TCRdb's D gene call, TRBD2, goes unchecked for lack of DNA. The CDR3 contains 17 residues. Germline values: CDR1 SNHLY, CDR2 FYNNEI. The CDR3 here is CASTPLEGTSGGAEQFF.

The chain joins TRBV7-3 to TRBJ2-7; TCRdb selects TRBD2, and the lack of DNA leaves this call unchecked. The CDR3 covers 15 residues. CDR1 is SGHTA and CDR2 is FQGTGA in the germline V gene. Here the CDR3 reads CASSPVDCGSYEQYF. The full variable domain, completed using reference TRBV7-3 and TRBJ2-7, is GAGVSQTPSNKVTEKGKYVELRCDPISGHTALYWYRQSLGQGPEFLIYFQGTGAADDSGLPNDRFFAVRPEGSVSTLKIQRTERGDSAVYLCASSPVDCGSYEQYFGPGTRLTVT.

The chain is built from TRBV5-1 and TRBJ2-1. The CDR3 runs 15 residues. From germline, CDR1 is SGHRS and CDR2 YFSETQ. The CDR3 spells CASRPQGDPYNEQFF.

J is TRBJ1-4 and V is TRBV7-9; as DNA is missing, the TRBD1 call by TCRdb cannot be tested. In germline, CDR1 is SEHNR, CDR2 FQNEAQ (reference sequence). CDR3 size: 15 residues. CDR3 sequence: CASSSGTGTNEKLFF.

The J gene is TRBJ2-1, the V gene TRBV7-9; TCRdb outputs TRBD1, but without DNA this stays unchecked. Germline V gene lookup returns CDR1 SEHNR and CDR2 FQNEAQ (reference sequence). CDR3 length equals 14 residues. The CDR3 spells CASSFLTGAHEQFF.

The rearrangement links TRBV12-3 or TRBV12-4 to TRBJ2-7; absent DNA, TCRdb's TRBD1 call cannot be checked. The CDR3 is 12 amino acids. The CDR3 protein is CASRFAQGAFYF.

The chain couples TRBV4-2 to TRBJ2-5; TCRdb gives TRBD2 as the D gene, but with no DNA this cannot be confirmed. From germline, CDR1 is LGHNA and CDR2 YNFKEQ. The length of the CDR3 is 18 residues. The CDR3 reads CASSSPVRTSGGQETQYF.

The chain uses TRBV20-1 and TRBJ2-7; TCRdb outputs TRBD1, but without DNA this stays unchecked. The CDR3 sequence is 16 residues long. Germline V CDR1 and CDR2: DFQATT, SNEGSKA (reference sequence). CDR3 in amino acids: CSARALWAGVGYEQYF.

The chain carries TRBV5-1 and TRBJ1-5. Germline-derived CDR1 and CDR2 are SGHRS and YFSETQ. This CDR3 comprises 13 residues. CDR3 amino acids: CASSSDDNQPQHF.

The chain couples TRBV29-1 to TRBJ1-1; TCRdb's assignment of TRBD1 cannot be checked, as there is no DNA. Germline values: CDR1 SQVTM, CDR2 ANQGSEA. The CDR3 spans 14 residues. The CDR3 reads CSVMGDRGNTEAFF.

V and J are TRBV7-2 and TRBJ1-4; with no DNA, the TCRdb D assignment of TRBD1 cannot be verified. Germline V CDR1 and CDR2: SGHTA, FQGNSA. CDR3 length: 16 amino acids. The CDR3 loop is CASSLIHRGDNEKLFF.

This chain's CDR3 is CSARDWGSQPEAFF. The chain links TRBV20-1 to TRBJ1-1. The CDR3 extends over 14 amino acids. The germline V gene has CDR1 DFQATT and CDR2 SNEGSKA (reference sequence).

J is TRBJ1-1 and V is TRBV12-3 or TRBV12-4; TCRdb's D call of TRBD1 is untestable without DNA. The CDR3 totals 14 residues. CDR3 amino acids: CASSSQGLNTEAFF.

CDR3 loop: CASSSPGPKAMGAFF. This sequence joins TRBV12-3 or TRBV12-4 and TRBJ1-1; TCRdb indicates TRBD1, and absent DNA this call remains unverified. The CDR3 is made up of 15 amino acids.

The rearrangement joins TRBV5-1 to TRBJ1-2; TCRdb lists TRBD1, though no DNA is available to test this call. This CDR3 spans 13 amino acids. Per the germline V gene, CDR1 is SGHRS and CDR2 is YFSETQ. The CDR3 here is CASSLASGDGYTF.

The V gene is TRBV18, the J gene TRBJ2-7; the D call of TRBD1 rests on TCRdb alone, since no DNA is present to check it. Germline-derived CDR1 and CDR2 are KGHSH and LQKENI. The CDR3 spans 14 residues. Here the CDR3 reads CASSPKDRGYEQYF.

This chain joins TRBV12-3 or TRBV12-4 and TRBJ2-2; without DNA, the TCRdb call of TRBD2 cannot be checked. The length of the CDR3 is 13 residues. The CDR3 reads CASSRGATGELFF.